A selection of T cell receptor beta chains follows, all from one sample in a study of T cells after yellow fever vaccination. Using its own MiXCR run on the 5' RACE reads, TCRdb lists one record per CDR3 protein. The sample holds 70,000 or so distinct CDR3 sequences; around 6.2% are singletons and the top ten take 2.2%. The specimen comprised CD4+ T cells sorted from PBMCs, sampled approximately 15 days after the first yellow fever vaccination. The receptors were sampled from a man younger than 30 who received the YFV17D yellow fever vaccine. Both conserved end residues are part of each CDR3. A D gene is named only where the DNA matches it firmly. Clone size is given as once, few or many counts, or a class when the clone is expanded.

j_call	d_call	clone_size	v_call	cdr3_aa
TRBJ1-5	-	many	TRBV21-1	CASSKTRQGRQPQHF
TRBJ2-1	TRBD2	many	TRBV25-1	CASSVLDLAGGWNEQFF
TRBJ1-1	-	many	TRBV12-5	CASGSSRARLAFF
TRBJ2-7	-	many	TRBV5-1	CASSIRGAVNEQYF
TRBJ2-2	TRBD1	many	TRBV5-1	CASSLRQGNTGELFF
TRBJ1-1	-	many	TRBV6-5	CASSSQALNTEAFF
TRBJ2-5	-	few	TRBV11-3	CASSSAGVEETQYF
TRBJ1-2	-	many	TRBV3-1	CATSFGNYGYTF
TRBJ2-3	-	many	TRBV7-3	CASSWAGTDTQYF
TRBJ1-1	-	few	TRBV4-3	CASSPWDTANTEAFF
TRBJ2-3	TRBD2	many	TRBV7-2	CASSSQRGSTDTQYF
TRBJ2-1	TRBD1	many	TRBV18	CASSPGTGENNEQFF
TRBJ2-4	-	many	TRBV18	CASSPPPWDVAKNIQYF
TRBJ2-3	-	many	TRBV5-6	CASSLGSGRWDTQYF
TRBJ2-2	-	many	TRBV5-1	CASSIRTGAPGELFF
TRBJ2-3	-	many	TRBV7-9	CASSLVVRADTQYF
TRBJ2-1	TRBD2	many	TRBV7-8	CASSFPKGASGLGGEQFF
TRBJ2-7	-	many	TRBV5-1	CASSAGTLAYEQYF
TRBJ2-1	-	many	TRBV24-1	CATSDPGYNEQFF
TRBJ2-3	TRBD1	many	TRBV5-1	CASSRSTGQDTQYF
TRBJ2-6	-	many	TRBV21-1	CAGGRDRSTGANVLTF
TRBJ2-7	-	many	TRBV20-1	CSARDRRLAAYEQYF
TRBJ2-5	-	many	TRBV7-2	CASSLARASAGQETQYF
TRBJ1-1	TRBD1	many	TRBV10-3	CAISLQGSNTEAFF
TRBJ1-1	-	many	TRBV7-2	CASSYPAGEAFF